This TCR beta chain originates from a study of T cell changes during pregnancy in multiple sclerosis. Sequenced by immunoSEQ multiplex PCR; TCRdb stores in-frame clones only, minus some. This table has around 100,000 clones, less than 95% appearing once. V was clipped by 0 bases and J by 5 bases, with 4 bases between them. The germline CDR1 and CDR2 sequences are LNHDA and SQIVND (reference sequence). The CDR3 is made up of 12 amino acids. This receptor was identified in a female donor in good health, enrolled as a control in a pregnancy study. The rearrangement links TRBV19 to TRBJ1-2; D remains ambiguous. The sequences come from peripheral blood, collected in the second trimester of pregnancy. The CDR3 is CASSIDPYGYTF. Here the CDR3 DNA reads TGTGCCAGTAGTATAGATCCATATGGCTACACCTTC.